This T cell receptor beta chain was captured by sequencing in a study of shared clonotypes between healthy human individuals. The study, taken as a whole, reports: Blood was the only sampled material, and tissue repertoires likely differ. Researchers found naive subsets generally carried larger estimated richness than memory subsets.

In regard to this clone: Its antigen is unidentified.

The V gene's germline CDR1 is KGHSH and CDR2 LQKENI. The CDR3 sequence is 15 residues long. Trimming removed 4 bases at V and 0 bases at J, with 7 bases between. Profiled with immunoSEQ multiplex PCR; TCRdb holds only in-frame clones, not every one. The table includes about 770,000 clones, 72% detected once. The material sequenced was memory CD4+ T cells sorted from blood. Subset meaning: CD45RA-negative fraction. V is TRBV18 and J is TRBJ2-6; D ambiguous. The TCR originated in a woman aged 25 to 39 in good health. As DNA, the CDR3 is TGTGCCAGCTCACGTGACGGCTCTGGGGCCAACGTCCTGACTTTC. It is translated as CASSRDGSGANVLTF. Filled out from reference TRBV18 and TRBJ2-6, the complete variable domain reads NAGVMQNPRHLVRRRGQEARLRCSPMKGHSHVYWYRQLPEEGLKFMVYLQKENIIDESGMPKERFSAEFPKEGPSILRIQQVVRGDSAAYFCASSRDGSGANVLTFGAGSRLTVL.